This T cell receptor beta chain comes out of a study of cytomegalovirus exposure and HLA in healthy donors. For the study at large: Of around 400 genotyped donors, 80% to 85% grouped in the Caucasian-associated ancestry cluster.

13 Jbeta primers and 60 Vbeta primers were used for the PCR. Assay: immunoSEQ multiplex PCR; the TCRdb copy retains only in-frame clones and omits some. The sample holds about 120,000 clones, 65% to 75% seen once. In germline, CDR1 is SGHNT, CDR2 YYREEE (reference sequence). The CDR3 totals 14 residues. V shed 4 bases, J shed 5 bases, and the junction held 6 bases outside the gene matches. The source of this sequence is a woman aged 45-60 years in good health and CMV-seropositive. The rearrangement uses TRBV5-4 and TRBJ2-5; TRBD2 aligns across 9 bases. The sample comprised PBMCs. CDR3 DNA sequence: TGTGCCAGCAGCCCGGAGCGGGGGGAGGAGACCCAGTACTTC. This gives the protein CASSPERGEETQYF. Full variable domain (rest looked up from reference TRBV5-4 and TRBJ2-5): ETGVTQSPTHLIKTRGQQVTLRCSSQSGHNTVSWYQQALGQGPQFIFQYYREEENGRGNFPPRFSGLQFPNYSSELNVNALELDDSALYLCASSPERGEETQYFGPGTRLLVL.